These 5 T cell receptor beta chains were all obtained from the same sample, sequenced in a study of blood T cell repertoires in COVID-19. Using immunoSEQ multiplex PCR, the repertoire was profiled, and TCRdb retains in-frame clones only, with some absent. This sample has about 300,000 clones, with 88% found just once. Sequences were obtained from peripheral blood. These receptors were taken from a woman younger than 45 who had recovered from COVID-19.

J is TRBJ2-1 and V is TRBV11-3; 9 positions agree with TRBD1. This CDR3 contains 14 residues. Germline V gene data show CDR1 as SGHNT and CDR2 as YENEEA. V was pared by 1 base and J by 9 bases, with 4 bases of the junction left unmatched. CDR3 loop: CASSLGTGVSEQFF. For the CDR3, the DNA is TGTGCCAGCAGCTTAGGGACAGGGGTTTCTGAGCAGTTCTTC.

J is TRBJ2-1 and V is TRBV20-1; D remains unclear. The CDR3 is 10 amino acids. Germline CDR1 reads DFQATT; CDR2 reads SNEGSKA (reference sequence). Trimming shortened V by 6 bases and J by 7 bases, and 7 bases separated the two germline ends. CDR3 residues: CSAMRNEQFF. In DNA form, the CDR3 reads TGCAGTGCCATGAGGAATGAGCAGTTCTTC.

This rearrangement joins TRBV3-1 (or the pseudogene TRBV3-2) to TRBJ2-5, with TRBD2 matching 8 bases. CDR1 is LGHDT and CDR2 is YNNKEL in the germline V gene (reference sequence). Unmatched junction bases numbered 9, after V lost 4 bases and J lost 2 bases. The CDR3 sequence is 16 residues long. This chain's CDR3 is CASSRLGGAGQETQYF. The CDR3 DNA reads as TGTGCCAGCAGCCGCCTCGGGGGGGCCGGGCAAGAGACCCAGTACTTC.

This sequence joins TRBV10-1 and TRBJ2-3, with TRBD2 matching 13 bases. The germline V gene encodes CDR1 WNHNN and CDR2 SYGVQD (reference sequence). The CDR3 is made up of 17 amino acids. The V gene end was trimmed by 2 bases and the J gene end by 4 bases; junction bases not matched to a gene: 6. CDR3 DNA sequence: TGCGCCAGCAGTGAGCCTACCGGGACTAGCGGGGCAGATACGCAGTATTTT. Residues: CASSEPTGTSGADTQYF.

This clone was observed once. The rearrangement links TRBV9 to TRBJ2-3, with TRBD2 matching over 13 bases. With V trimmed by 4 bases and J by 4 bases, 3 bases remained unmatched. This CDR3 spans 15 amino acids. Germline CDR1 reads SGDLS; CDR2 reads YYNGEE. CDR3 residues: CASSPGLAGADTQYF. The CDR3 DNA sequence: TGTGCCAGCAGCCCCGGACTAGCGGGGGCAGATACGCAGTATTTT.